This note documents a single T cell receptor (beta chain) sequence. No antigen is known for it. It may be a read error: a sequence one base away is much more abundant. The sequenced template was RNA, covering the TCR beta CDR3 region. An opening RT-PCR round employed HTBI primers and preceded a second-round multiplex PCR. TCRdb reprocessed the multiplex PCR reads with MiXCR, giving one entry per CDR3 protein. Of about 1.2 million distinct CDR3 sequences listed, roughly two fifths are singletons. The data are from a study of Graves' ophthalmopathy and Graves' hyperthyroidism. Study conclusions and caveats: Forecasting of ophthalmopathy progression by the model achieved approximately 70% sensitivity and less than 80% specificity. In blood, most expanded thyroid clonotypes above 0.001 frequency were also detected. Ophthalmopathy was separated from stable hyperthyroidism by a 13-signature model with roughly 91% sensitivity and over 75% specificity.

Sequenced sample: peripheral blood or thyroid tissue (not recorded which). This receptor was obtained from an adult man with Graves' hyperthyroidism.

CDR3 DNA sequence: TGTGCCAGCAGACTGGACGCCCCCTACGAGCAGTACTTC. It yields the protein CASRLDAPYEQYF. The gene calls are TRBV11-1 and TRBJ2-7; D unresolved. The germline V gene encodes CDR1 SGHAT and CDR2 FQDESV (reference sequence). The CDR3 is 13 residues long. V was trimmed by 6 bases and J by 2 bases, leaving 11 bases between them.